This T cell receptor (beta chain) comes out of a study of a mutant IDH1 vaccine in newly diagnosed glioma. Across the study: Of treated patients, roughly 62% were men and roughly 40% women, averaging around 44 years. Patients got radiotherapy, temozolomide, or both beforehand, and most got both.

This sample's time point: week 47, end of study. Every single dose of the vaccine, 300 ug of mutant IDH1 20-mer peptide, came with topical imiquimod. New WHO grade 3 or 4 astrocytomas that were IDH1-mutant and ATRX-lost occurred in the donors. This CDR3 comprises 15 residues. Per germline, CDR1 LGHNA and CDR2 YSLEER. V was pared by 3 bases and J by 0 bases, with 8 bases between. Measured with immunoSEQ multiplex PCR; TCRdb has only the in-frame clones, and not every one. The sample lists about 60,000 clones; about four fifths were seen once. A word on this clone: Its specificity is not known.

This sequence joins TRBV4-3 and TRBJ1-4; D call uncertain. This TCR came from a woman in her forties or fifties with glioma. The material was PBMCs, obtained from a glioma patient whose treatment included an IDH1 peptide vaccine. CDR3 residues: CASSQDVATNEKLFF. The DNA for the CDR3 is TGCGCCAGCAGCCAGGACGTGGCAACTAATGAAAAACTGTTTTTT.